This TCR beta chain originates from a study of identical twins. In regard to this clonotype: The antigen is not known.

Study conclusions and caveats: Memory repertoires lacked the insertion deficit that abundant cord blood beta clonotypes showed.

TCRdb recomputed calls from the 5' RACE reads with MiXCR, one row per CDR3 protein. This sample has 350,000 or so distinct CDR3 sequences, with roughly an eighth found just once. The CDR3 sequence is 13 residues long. Unmatched junction bases numbered 7, after V lost 3 bases and J lost 9 bases. Germline lookup yields CDR1 SQVTM and CDR2 ANQGSEA. In addition, the sample was reused for a study of yellow fever vaccine responses in identical twins.

The sample was CD8+ T cells sorted from blood. The chain joins TRBV29-1 to TRBJ2-1; TRBD1 aligns across 8 bases. The receptor was isolated from a young woman in good health. CDR3 amino acids: CSVDPQGASEQFF. For the CDR3, the DNA is TGCAGCGTTGATCCCCAGGGGGCAAGTGAGCAGTTCTTC.